These 22 T cell receptor beta chains were all obtained from the same sample, sequenced in a study of blood T cell repertoires in COVID-19. Profiling relied on immunoSEQ multiplex PCR, and the TCRdb table lists in-frame clones only, not all of them. The table has fewer than 350,000 clones, approximately 90% seen once. Sequenced material: PBMCs or T cells enriched from blood (not recorded which). Receptors originate from a man aged 35 to 55 who had been exposed to COVID-19.

In DNA form, the CDR3 reads TGTGCCAGCAGTTTGGGGACAGTATATAATTCACCCCTCCACTTT. It yields the protein CASSLGTVYNSPLHF. The V and J genes are TRBV27 and TRBJ1-6; 7 bases are shared with TRBD1. The CDR3 is made up of 15 amino acids. Germline CDR1 and CDR2: MNHEY and SMNVEV (reference sequence). With V trimmed by 3 bases and J by 4 bases, 3 bases remained unmatched.

This clone was found once. The V and J genes are TRBV28 and TRBJ2-2; 8 positions match TRBD2. J was trimmed by 3 bases and V by 6 bases; bases with no gene match: 9. This CDR3 spans 16 amino acids. The V gene's germline CDR1 is MDHEN and CDR2 SYDVKM. CDR3 in DNA: TGTGCCAGCAGCGGAGACAGCGGGAGTTACACCGGGGAGCTGTTTTTT. Protein sequence: CASSGDSGSYTGELFF.

This chain joins TRBV2 and TRBJ2-2; 7 nucleotides line up with TRBD1. Germline V gene sequence: CDR1 SNHLY, CDR2 FYNNEI. The V segment lost 4 bases and the J segment 5 bases; nucleotides outside the gene matches: 4. This CDR3 is built from 14 residues. DNA of the CDR3: TGTGCCAGCAGTGGACAGGGCAGAACCGGGGAGCTGTTTTTT. Translating gives CASSGQGRTGELFF.

This clone was detected only once. This chain uses TRBV9 with TRBJ2-2; D is ambiguous. Trimming pared 4 bases from V and 4 bases from J, leaving 8 bases between. From germline, CDR1 is SGDLS and CDR2 YYNGEE. The CDR3 contains 13 residues. CDR3 nucleotides: TGTGCCAGCAGCCCGATCAGCACCGGGGAGCTGTTTTTT. Protein product: CASSPISTGELFF.

On this clone itself: Mismatch with germline at one junction end may stem from a read error. The chain links TRBV19 to TRBJ2-3; no clear D gene. Germline CDR1 is LNHDA and CDR2 is SQIVND (reference sequence). The CDR3 extends over 16 amino acids. Here the CDR3 reads CASSIRWSETTNTQYF. The CDR3 nucleotides read TGTGCCAGTAGTATAAGGTGGAGCGAGACCACAAATACGCAGTATTTT. The whole variable domain, filled in from reference TRBV19 and TRBJ2-3, reads DGGITQSPKYLFRKEGQNVTLSCEQNLNHDAMYWYRQDPGQGLRLIYYSQIVNDFQKGDIAEGYSVSREKKESFPLTVTSAQKNPTAFYLCASSIRWSETTNTQYFGPGTRLTVL.

CDR3 bases: TGTGCCAGCAGCCAAGACTTCGCAGACGGTAGCGGGTTATACAATGAGCAGTTCTTC. Translating gives CASSQDFADGSGLYNEQFF. This chain uses TRBV3-1 (or the pseudogene TRBV3-2) with TRBJ2-1; 7 bases agree with TRBD2. The CDR3 is 19 residues long. CDR1 LGHDT and CDR2 YNNKEL come from the germline V gene (reference sequence). V lost 0 bases, J lost 4 bases, and 15 bases stayed unmatched.

This clone has more than one count but fewer than ten. This chain's CDR3 is CASSIFPGGYTEAFF. CDR3 DNA: TGTGCCAGTAGTATCTTCCCAGGGGGGTACACTGAAGCTTTCTTT. The chain couples TRBV19 to TRBJ1-1; TRBD1 aligns across 7 bases. J was trimmed by 3 bases and V by 3 bases; bases with no gene match: 7. The CDR3 loop spans 15 amino acids. From germline, CDR1 is LNHDA and CDR2 SQIVND (reference sequence).

The genes are TRBV29-1 and TRBJ1-1, with a possible D match to TRBD1 (6 bases). Per the germline V gene, CDR1 is SQVTM and CDR2 is ANQGSEA. This CDR3 has 13 residues. Trimming left V 5 bases short and J 6 bases short, with 16 bases between. In nucleotides, the CDR3 is TGCAGCGTTTCGCCGGGGGGCCTGGCTGAAGCTTTCTTT. Translated, it gives CSVSPGGLAEAFF. Filled out from reference TRBV29-1 and TRBJ1-1, the complete variable domain reads SAVISQKPSRDICQRGTSLTIQCQVDSQVTMMFWYRQQPGQSLTLIATANQGSEATYESGFVIDKFPISRPNLTFSTLTVSNMSPEDSSIYLCSVSPGGLAEAFFGQGTRLTVV.

V gene TRBV11-2 combines with J gene TRBJ2-4; D ambiguous. CDR1 is SGHAT, CDR2 FQNNGV, per germline. The CDR3 has 16 residues. V dropped 5 bases and J dropped 3 bases, with 17 bases sitting between them. The CDR3 loop reads CASSLKFADSKNIQYF. The DNA of the CDR3 is TGTGCCAGCAGCCTTAAATTCGCGGATAGCAAAAACATTCAGTACTTC.

J is TRBJ2-7 and V is TRBV13; 10 bases are a match to TRBD2. J lost 5 bases, V lost 4 bases, and 8 bases had no gene match. The CDR3 is made up of 15 amino acids. The germline V gene has CDR1 PRHDT and CDR2 FYEKMQ (reference sequence). In DNA, the CDR3 is TGTGCCAGCAGCTCCGAAGCGGGAGGGCCCCACGAGCAGTACTTC. This translates into CASSSEAGGPHEQYF.

The V call is TRBV3-1 (or the pseudogene TRBV3-2), the J call TRBJ1-2, with D tentatively TRBD1 (5 bases). Trimming removed 2 bases at V and 5 bases at J, with 15 bases between. CDR3 length: 15 amino acids. CDR1 and CDR2 (germline): LGHDT, YNNKEL (reference sequence). The CDR3: CASSQRRRGRYGYTF. The DNA of the CDR3 is TGTGCCAGCAGCCAACGAAGACGGGGGAGGTATGGCTACACCTTC.

The chain employs TRBV4-3 and TRBJ2-1, with 8 positions matching TRBD1. Trimming at V came to 4 bases and at J to 6 bases, leaving 14 bases not matched to a gene. Germline CDR1 LGHNA, CDR2 YSLEER. The CDR3 is 17 residues long. This CDR3 reads CASSPRTGTGYANEQFF. CDR3 nucleotide sequence: TGCGCCAGCAGCCCTCGAACCGGGACAGGATACGCCAATGAGCAGTTCTTC.

The gene calls are TRBV30 and TRBJ1-3; 8 positions agree with TRBD1. The length of the CDR3 is 15 residues. The J segment lost 3 bases and the V segment lost 3 bases, leaving 7 bases of the junction unmatched. The germline CDR1 and CDR2 sequences are GTSNPN and SVGIG (reference sequence). In nucleotides, the CDR3 is TGTGCCTGGAGCTCGGACAGGGATATTGGAAACACCATATATTTT. Protein sequence: CAWSSDRDIGNTIYF. The full variable domain, completed using reference TRBV30 and TRBJ1-3, is SQTIHQWPATLVQPVGSPLSLECTVEGTSNPNLYWYRQAAGRGLQLLFYSVGIGQISSEVPQNLSASRPQDRQFILSSKKLLLSDSGFYLCAWSSDRDIGNTIYFGEGSWLTVV.

The chain couples TRBV7-6 to TRBJ1-4; D call uncertain. The germline V gene has CDR1 SGHVS and CDR2 FNYEAQ. The V end was cut by 1 base, the J end by 1 base, with 10 bases between. The CDR3 has 16 residues. The CDR3 DNA is TGTGCCAGCAGCTTAGAAGTAGCCGAAACTAATGAAAAACTGTTTTTT. Protein product: CASSLEVAETNEKLFF.

The chain joins TRBV5-6 to TRBJ1-3; tentatively, D is TRBD1 (5 bases). Trimming removed 2 bases from V and 2 bases from J, with 14 bases in between. Germline V gene lookup returns CDR1 SGHDT and CDR2 YYEEEE. The CDR3 is 16 residues long. The CDR3 nucleotides are TGTGCCAGCAGCTTCGGGGGAGGGGTCCCTGGAAACACCATATATTTT. This sequence encodes CASSFGGGVPGNTIYF.

V is TRBV29-1 and J is TRBJ1-5, with TRBD1 matching 7 bases. V shed 4 bases, J shed 6 bases, and the junction held 6 bases outside the gene matches. Germline loops: CDR1 SQVTM, CDR2 ANQGSEA. The CDR3 is 13 residues long. Here the CDR3 reads CSVAAGGGQPQHF. The CDR3 DNA reads TGCAGCGTTGCCGCAGGGGGAGGTCAGCCCCAGCATTTT.

The V gene is TRBV27, the J gene TRBJ1-6, with 7 nucleotides matching TRBD1. V lost 1 base and J lost 7; bases outside the gene matches: 4. CDR1 MNHEY and CDR2 SMNVEV come from the germline V gene (reference sequence). The CDR3 consists of 15 residues. CDR3: CASSLLGGGNSPLHF. The DNA of the CDR3 is TGTGCCAGCAGTTTATTAGGGGGCGGGAATTCACCCCTCCACTTT.

The chain is built from TRBV19 and TRBJ2-7; 10 bases match TRBD1. J was trimmed by 7 bases and V by 3 bases; bases with no gene match: 9. The germline V gene has CDR1 LNHDA and CDR2 SQIVND (reference sequence). The CDR3 runs 15 residues. CDR3 protein: CASSIRQGAAREQYF. Written as DNA, the CDR3 is TGTGCCAGTAGTATCCGACAGGGGGCTGCGCGGGAGCAGTACTTC.

The chain employs TRBV28 and TRBJ1-5, with unresolved D. The CDR3 runs 15 residues. The germline CDR1 and CDR2 sequences are MDHEN and SYDVKM. Trimming cost V 1 base and J 0 bases, with 7 bases left between them. CDR3 coding DNA: TGTGCCAGCAGTTTATACACAAGTAGCAATCAGCCCCAGCATTTT. This sequence encodes CASSLYTSSNQPQHF.

The V and J genes are TRBV28 and TRBJ1-2; a weak D match, TRBD1 (6 bases). The V gene's germline CDR1 is MDHEN and CDR2 SYDVKM. The CDR3 contains 18 residues. V was clipped by 2 bases and J by 8 bases, with 27 bases between them. CDR3 sequence: CASSLSFHSGDLLNGYTF. The CDR3 DNA is TGTGCCAGCAGTTTAAGCTTTCACTCAGGGGATCTTCTGAACGGCTACACCTTC.

This chain uses TRBV7-9 with TRBJ2-5; D might be TRBD2 (6 bases). The CDR3 runs to 16 residues. Looked up from germline, CDR1 is SEHNR and CDR2 is FQNEAQ (reference sequence). Deletions cut 2 bases from V and 4 bases from J, with 17 bases between. The chain's CDR3 is CASSLREYYGRETQYF. CDR3 coding DNA: TGTGCCAGCAGCTTACGGGAGTACTATGGCAGAGAGACCCAGTACTTC.

The chain recombines TRBV13 with TRBJ2-1, with TRBD1 as a possible D gene (7 bases). CDR3 length equals 19 residues. Germline CDR1 PRHDT, CDR2 FYEKMQ (reference sequence). Trimming took off 5 bases at V and 1 base at J, with 24 bases between the two ends. The CDR3 loop is CASSADRASGFRSYNEQFF. CDR3 coding DNA: TGTGCCAGCAGCGCCGACAGGGCCAGCGGGTTTAGGTCCTACAATGAGCAGTTCTTC.